The 13 T cell receptor beta chains in this list originate from one sample, sequenced in a study of regulatory T cells in long-lasting Graves disease. Assembly of TCR beta libraries relied on iRepertoire HTBI primers together with Arm-PCR of CDR3 regions. TCRdb passed the multiplex PCR reads through MiXCR, listing each CDR3 protein once. The repertoire holds roughly 610,000 distinct CDR3 sequences, with around 16% as singletons. Time point: newly diagnosed GD, antithyroid drugs for less than 3 months. The authors made the TCR library using RNA they extracted from PBMCs. These data also formed part of another study, on T cells in Graves' hyperthyroidism and ophthalmopathy.

This material consisted of peripheral blood mononuclear cells (PBMCs), taken at new diagnosis, from a patient treated with antithyroid drugs. The receptors come from a man younger than 30 with Graves disease.

J is TRBJ1-4 and V is TRBV5-1; a possible D gene is TRBD1 (5 bases). The germline gives CDR1 SGHRS, CDR2 YFSETQ. Between the trimmed V and J ends, which lost 4 bases and 6 bases, there was a span of 22 bases. This CDR3 spans 17 amino acids. CDR3 residues: CASSEGHPRGPYEKLFF. DNA of the CDR3: TGCGCCAGCAGCGAAGGACACCCACGAGGACCTTATGAAAAACTGTTTTTT.

This chain joins TRBV6-9 and TRBJ1-2; TRBD1 aligns across 7 bases. The CDR3 runs to 14 residues. Germline V gene data show CDR1 as MNHGY and CDR2 as SVAAGI. The V gene end was trimmed by 4 bases and the J gene end by 3 bases; junction bases not matched to a gene: 5. This chain's CDR3 is CASSSTGTDYGYTF. CDR3 nucleotide sequence: TGTGCCAGCAGTTCCACCGGGACAGACTATGGCTACACCTTC.

This chain uses TRBV3-1 with TRBJ1-3; D is unclear. Germline lookup yields CDR1 LGHDT and CDR2 YNNKEL (reference sequence). V was clipped by 4 bases and J by 0 bases, with 7 bases between them. This CDR3 comprises 14 residues. Here the CDR3 DNA reads TGTGCCAGCAGCCGAGGGCTCTCTGGAAACACCATATATTTT. This translates into CASSRGLSGNTIYF. The complete variable domain, with remaining parts taken from reference TRBV3-1 and TRBJ1-3, reads DTAVSQTPKYLVTQMGNDKSIKCEQNLGHDTMYWYKQDSKKFLKIMFSYNNKELIINETVPNRFSPKSPDKAHLNLHINSLELGDSAVYFCASSRGLSGNTIYFGEGSWLTVV.

This clonotype was counted a few times. The chain combines TRBV5-1 with TRBJ2-2; 7 bases agree with TRBD1. In germline, CDR1 is SGHRS, CDR2 YFSETQ. V was clipped by 4 bases and J by 3 bases; unmatched bases: 12. This CDR3 is 17 amino acids long. CDR3 amino acids: CASSPTPDRAYTGELFF. The CDR3 DNA is TGCGCCAGCAGCCCTACCCCAGACAGGGCATACACCGGGGAGCTGTTTTTT.

This clonotype was recorded at least ten times. The V gene is TRBV30, the J gene TRBJ2-5; D uncertain. The CDR3 totals 13 residues. Trimming cost V 0 bases and J 5 bases, with 10 bases left between them. Germline V gene sequence: CDR1 GTSNPN, CDR2 SVGIG (reference sequence). CDR3 sequence reads: CAWSVRRAETQYF. As DNA, the CDR3 is TGTGCCTGGAGTGTCCGGAGAGCGGAGACCCAGTACTTC. The complete variable domain, with remaining parts taken from reference TRBV30 and TRBJ2-5, reads SQTIHQWPATLVQPVGSPLSLECTVEGTSNPNLYWYRQAAGRGLQLLFYSVGIGQISSEVPQNLSASRPQDRQFILSSKKLLLSDSGFYLCAWSVRRAETQYFGPGTRLLVL.

This chain connects TRBV20-1 to TRBJ1-5; tentative D call: TRBD1 (6 bases). The germline gives CDR1 DFQATT, CDR2 SNEGSKA (reference sequence). This CDR3 has 16 residues. V was pared by 3 bases and J by 5 bases, with 20 bases between. CDR3 in amino acids: CSARSSGVSGYQPQHF. DNA of the CDR3: TGCAGTGCTAGGTCTTCAGGGGTCTCGGGGTATCAGCCCCAGCATTTT.

Comments on this clonotype: Sequence at one end of the junction differs from germline and may be a read error. The V call is TRBV27, the J call TRBJ2-1, with 9 nucleotides matching TRBD2. Germline CDR1 reads MNHEY; CDR2 reads SMNVEV (reference sequence). The length of the CDR3 is 16 residues. The CDR3 DNA sequence: TGTGCCAGCAGACCTAGCGGGACAAGCTCCAACAATGAGCAGTTCTTC. Its translation: CASRPSGTSSNNEQFF.

This clonotype was observed a few times. As the CDR3 is not closed by the conserved phenylalanine or tryptophan, this likely results from a read error. The rearrangement uses TRBV19 and TRBJ2-4; D may be TRBD2 (6 bases). The germline V and J ends were trimmed by 3 bases and 0 bases, with 12 bases remaining between them. The CDR3 spans 16 residues. CDR1 and CDR2 from the germline V gene are LNHDA and SQIVND (reference sequence). CDR3 protein: CASSMVRGVAKNIQYL. CDR3 coding DNA: TGTGCCAGTAGTATGGTTCGCGGGGTAGCCAAAAACATTCAGTACCTC.

This rearrangement joins TRBV5-1 to TRBJ1-4; D gene unclear. V lost 0 bases to trimming and J lost 1 base, with 7 bases between them. This CDR3 is built from 15 residues. Germline CDR1 and CDR2: SGHRS and YFSETQ. The CDR3 reads CASSLAGGTNEKLFF. The CDR3, as DNA: TGCGCCAGCAGCTTGGCGGGCGGAACTAATGAAAAACTGTTTTTT.

This clonotype was counted ten times or more. The chain couples TRBV28 to TRBJ2-1; D unclear. CDR3 size: 13 residues. The germline V and J ends were trimmed by 3 bases and 8 bases, with 11 bases remaining between them. CDR1 is MDHEN and CDR2 is SYDVKM in the germline V gene. The CDR3, as DNA: TGTGCCAGCAGTTTGCCCCACTTAGATGAGCAGTTCTTC. It yields the protein CASSLPHLDEQFF.

This rearrangement joins TRBV6-1 to TRBJ1-2; 7 bases agree with TRBD1. The V gene's germline CDR1 is MNHNS and CDR2 SASEGT. V dropped 9 bases and J dropped 7; count of bases not matched to a gene: 5. This CDR3 spans 11 amino acids. The CDR3: CASDRVGGYTF. CDR3 in DNA: TGTGCCAGTGACAGGGTGGGTGGCTACACCTTC.

This clonotype has just a few counts. CDR3 in amino acids: CASSLEGSGTGELFF. In DNA form, the CDR3 reads TGCGCCAGCAGCTTGGAGGGTAGCGGGACCGGGGAGCTGTTTTTT. V and J are TRBV5-1 and TRBJ2-2, with TRBD2 matching 7 bases. The germline V gene encodes CDR1 SGHRS and CDR2 YFSETQ. With V trimmed by 0 bases and J by 5 bases, 4 bases remained unmatched. CDR3 length equals 15 residues.

This clonotype was detected only a few times. The chain recombines TRBV2 with TRBJ2-3; 10 bases line up with TRBD2. From germline, CDR1 is SNHLY and CDR2 FYNNEI. V lost 6 bases, J lost 3 bases, and 6 bases stayed unmatched. The CDR3 is 15 residues long. The CDR3 spells CASSPLAGVTDTQYF. Written as DNA, the CDR3 is TGTGCCAGCAGCCCCCTAGCGGGAGTAACAGATACGCAGTATTTT. The complete variable domain, with remaining parts taken from reference TRBV2 and TRBJ2-3, reads EPEVTQTPSHQVTQMGQEVILRCVPISNHLYFYWYRQILGQKVEFLVSFYNNEISEKSEIFDDQFSVERPDGSNFTLKIRSTKLEDSAMYFCASSPLAGVTDTQYFGPGTRLTVL.